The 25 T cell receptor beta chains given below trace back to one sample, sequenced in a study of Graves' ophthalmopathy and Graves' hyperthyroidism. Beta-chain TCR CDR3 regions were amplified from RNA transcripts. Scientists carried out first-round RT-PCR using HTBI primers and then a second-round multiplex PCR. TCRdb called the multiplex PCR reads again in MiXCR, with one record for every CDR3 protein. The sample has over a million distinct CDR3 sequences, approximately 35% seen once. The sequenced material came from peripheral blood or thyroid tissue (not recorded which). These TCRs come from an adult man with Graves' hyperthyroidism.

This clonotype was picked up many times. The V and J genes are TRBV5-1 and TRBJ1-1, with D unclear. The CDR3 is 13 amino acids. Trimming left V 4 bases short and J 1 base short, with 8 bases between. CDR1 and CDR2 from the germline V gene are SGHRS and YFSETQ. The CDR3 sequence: CASSRTQNTEAFF. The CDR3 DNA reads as TGCGCCAGCAGCCGGACCCAGAACACTGAAGCTTTCTTT.

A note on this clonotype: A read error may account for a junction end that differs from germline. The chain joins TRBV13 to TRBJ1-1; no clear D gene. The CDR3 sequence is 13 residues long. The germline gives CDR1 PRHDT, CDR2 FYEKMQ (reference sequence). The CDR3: CASKSQEKAEAFF. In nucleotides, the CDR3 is TGCGCCAGCAAGTCGCAGGAAAAGGCTGAAGCTTTCTTT.

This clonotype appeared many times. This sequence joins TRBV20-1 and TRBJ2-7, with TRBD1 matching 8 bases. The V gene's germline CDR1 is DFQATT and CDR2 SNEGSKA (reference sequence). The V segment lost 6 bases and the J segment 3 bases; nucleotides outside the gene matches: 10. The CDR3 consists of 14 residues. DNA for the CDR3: TGCAGTGCCCTACACCGGGACAGGTTCTACGAGCAGTACTTC. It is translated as CSALHRDRFYEQYF.

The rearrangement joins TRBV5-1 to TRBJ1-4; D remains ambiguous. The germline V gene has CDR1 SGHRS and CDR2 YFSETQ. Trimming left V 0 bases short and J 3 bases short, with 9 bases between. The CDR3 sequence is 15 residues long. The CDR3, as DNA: TGCGCCAGCAGCTTGGACGGGGTCTCTAATGAAAAACTGTTTTTT. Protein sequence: CASSLDGVSNEKLFF.

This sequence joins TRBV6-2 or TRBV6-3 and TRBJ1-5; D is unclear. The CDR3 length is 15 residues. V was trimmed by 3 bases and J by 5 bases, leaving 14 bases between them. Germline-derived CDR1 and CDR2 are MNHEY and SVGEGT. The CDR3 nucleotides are TGTGCCAGCAGTTATCGTCAGGTGGGTCATCAGCCCCAGCATTTT. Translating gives CASSYRQVGHQPQHF.

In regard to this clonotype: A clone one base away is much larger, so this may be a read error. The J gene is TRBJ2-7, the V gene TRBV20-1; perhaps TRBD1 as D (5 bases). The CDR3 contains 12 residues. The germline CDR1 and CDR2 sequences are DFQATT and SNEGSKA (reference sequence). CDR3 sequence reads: CSAPWGSYEQHF. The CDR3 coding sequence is TGCAGTGCTCCCTGGGGCTCCTACGAGCAGCACTTC.

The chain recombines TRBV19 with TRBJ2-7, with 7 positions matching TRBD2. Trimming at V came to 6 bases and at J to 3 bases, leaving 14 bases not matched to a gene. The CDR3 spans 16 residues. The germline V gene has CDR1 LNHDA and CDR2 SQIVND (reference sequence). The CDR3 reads CASRPSPSGNHYEQYF. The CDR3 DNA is TGTGCCAGTAGACCCTCCCCCAGCGGGAACCACTACGAGCAGTACTTC.

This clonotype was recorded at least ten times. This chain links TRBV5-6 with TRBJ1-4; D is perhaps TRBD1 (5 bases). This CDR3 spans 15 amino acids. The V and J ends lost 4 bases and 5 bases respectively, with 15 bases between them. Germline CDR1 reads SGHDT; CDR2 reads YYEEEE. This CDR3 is CASSGPGTENEKLFF. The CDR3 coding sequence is TGTGCCAGCAGCGGTCCAGGGACCGAGAATGAAAAACTGTTTTTT.

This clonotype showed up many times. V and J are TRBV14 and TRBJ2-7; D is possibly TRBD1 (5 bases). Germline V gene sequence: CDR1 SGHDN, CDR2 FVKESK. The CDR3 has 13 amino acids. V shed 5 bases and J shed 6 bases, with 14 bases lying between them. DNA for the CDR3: TGTGCCAGCAGCTCCTACAGGTTTGGCGAGCAGTACTTC. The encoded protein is CASSSYRFGEQYF.

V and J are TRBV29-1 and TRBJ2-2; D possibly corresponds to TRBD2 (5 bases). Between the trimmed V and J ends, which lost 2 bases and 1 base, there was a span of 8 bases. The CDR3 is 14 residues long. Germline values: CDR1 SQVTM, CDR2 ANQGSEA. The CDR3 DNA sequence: TGCAGCGTTGAACTAGCTGGGAACACCGGGGAGCTGTTTTTT. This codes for CSVELAGNTGELFF.

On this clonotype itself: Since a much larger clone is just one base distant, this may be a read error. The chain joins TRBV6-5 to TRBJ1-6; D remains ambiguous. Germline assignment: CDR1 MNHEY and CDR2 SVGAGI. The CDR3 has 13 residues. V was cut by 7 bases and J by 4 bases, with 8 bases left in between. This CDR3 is CASTGRYNSPLHF. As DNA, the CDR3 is TGTGCCAGCACCGGCAGATATAATTCACCCCTCCACTTT.

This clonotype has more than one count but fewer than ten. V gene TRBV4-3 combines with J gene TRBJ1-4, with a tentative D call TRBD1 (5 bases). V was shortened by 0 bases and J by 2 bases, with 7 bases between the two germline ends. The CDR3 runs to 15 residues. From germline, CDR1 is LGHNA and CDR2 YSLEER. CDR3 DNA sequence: TGCGCCAGCAGCCAAGACGGGGCCACTAATGAAAAACTGTTTTTT. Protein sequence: CASSQDGATNEKLFF.

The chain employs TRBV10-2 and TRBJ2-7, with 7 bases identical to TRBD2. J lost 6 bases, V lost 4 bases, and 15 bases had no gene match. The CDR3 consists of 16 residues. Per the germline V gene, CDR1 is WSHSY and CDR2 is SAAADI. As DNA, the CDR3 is TGCGCCAGCAGTGGACCGGAGGGAGGGCGGTTATCCGAGCAGTACTTC. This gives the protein CASSGPEGGRLSEQYF.

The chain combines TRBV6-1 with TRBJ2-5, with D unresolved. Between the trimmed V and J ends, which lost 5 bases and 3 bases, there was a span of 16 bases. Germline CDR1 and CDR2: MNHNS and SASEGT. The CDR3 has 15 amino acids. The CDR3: CASSYTPHHEETQYF. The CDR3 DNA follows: TGTGCCAGCAGTTACACTCCCCATCATGAAGAGACCCAGTACTTC.

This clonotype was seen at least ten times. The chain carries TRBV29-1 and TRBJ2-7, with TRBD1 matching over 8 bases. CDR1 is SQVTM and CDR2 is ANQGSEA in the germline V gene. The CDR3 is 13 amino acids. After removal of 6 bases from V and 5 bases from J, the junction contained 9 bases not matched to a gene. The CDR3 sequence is CSVAPGQADEQYF. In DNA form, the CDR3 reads TGCAGCGTCGCCCCGGGACAGGCGGACGAGCAGTACTTC.

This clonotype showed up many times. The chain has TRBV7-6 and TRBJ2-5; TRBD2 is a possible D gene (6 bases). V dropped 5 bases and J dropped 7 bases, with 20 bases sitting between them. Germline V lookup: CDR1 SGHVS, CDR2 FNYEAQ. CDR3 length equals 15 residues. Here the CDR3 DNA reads TGTGCCAGCAGCGAAGGAGGGGTTACCGGTTTGACCCAGTACTTC. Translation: CASSEGGVTGLTQYF.

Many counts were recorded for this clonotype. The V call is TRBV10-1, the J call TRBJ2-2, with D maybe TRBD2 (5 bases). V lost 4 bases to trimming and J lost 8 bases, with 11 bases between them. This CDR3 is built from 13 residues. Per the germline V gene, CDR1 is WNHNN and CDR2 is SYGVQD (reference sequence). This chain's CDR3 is CASSGHRGGELFF. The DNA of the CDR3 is TGCGCCAGCAGTGGACATCGGGGAGGGGAGCTGTTTTTT.

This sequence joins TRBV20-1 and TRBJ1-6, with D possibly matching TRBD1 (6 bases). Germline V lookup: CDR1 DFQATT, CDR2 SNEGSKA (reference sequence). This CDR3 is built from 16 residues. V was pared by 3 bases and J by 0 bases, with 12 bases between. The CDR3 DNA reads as TGCAGTGCTAGGGACAGTAAAAGCTCCTATAATTCACCCCTCCACTTT. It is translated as CSARDSKSSYNSPLHF.

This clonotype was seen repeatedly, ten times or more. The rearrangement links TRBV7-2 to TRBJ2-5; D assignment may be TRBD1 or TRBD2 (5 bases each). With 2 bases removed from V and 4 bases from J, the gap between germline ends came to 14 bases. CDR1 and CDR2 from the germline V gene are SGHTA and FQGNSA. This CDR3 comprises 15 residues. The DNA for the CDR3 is TGTGCCAGCAGCTTAATCCTTACTAGGGGAGAGACCCAGTACTTC. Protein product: CASSLILTRGETQYF.

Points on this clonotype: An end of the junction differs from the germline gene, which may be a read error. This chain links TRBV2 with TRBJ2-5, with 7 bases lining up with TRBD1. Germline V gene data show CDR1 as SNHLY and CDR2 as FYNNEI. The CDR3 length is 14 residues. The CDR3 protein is CGSSLRAGGETQYF. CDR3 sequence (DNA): TGTGGCAGCAGTCTCCGGGCAGGGGGAGAGACCCAGTACTTC.

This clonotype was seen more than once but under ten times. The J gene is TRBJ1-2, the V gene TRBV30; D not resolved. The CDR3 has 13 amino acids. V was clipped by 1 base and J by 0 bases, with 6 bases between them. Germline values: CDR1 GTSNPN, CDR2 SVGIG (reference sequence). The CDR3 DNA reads TGTGCCTGGAGTGCAGAATCTAACTATGGCTACACCTTC. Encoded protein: CAWSAESNYGYTF.

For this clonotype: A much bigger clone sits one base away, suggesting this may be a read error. CDR3 loop: CASSLSLGGDSNQPHHF. The CDR3 nucleotides are TGTGCCAGCAGTTTATCTCTAGGCGGTGATAGCAATCAGCCCCATCATTTT. The chain has TRBV12-3 or TRBV12-4 and TRBJ1-5, with D unresolved. This CDR3 has 17 residues.

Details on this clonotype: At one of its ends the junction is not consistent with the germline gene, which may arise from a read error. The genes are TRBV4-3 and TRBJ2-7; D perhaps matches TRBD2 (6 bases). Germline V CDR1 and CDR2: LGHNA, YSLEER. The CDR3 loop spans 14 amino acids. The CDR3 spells CASSPAGGGYELYF. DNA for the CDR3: TGCGCCAGCAGCCCGGCTGGGGGAGGTTACGAGCTGTACTTC.

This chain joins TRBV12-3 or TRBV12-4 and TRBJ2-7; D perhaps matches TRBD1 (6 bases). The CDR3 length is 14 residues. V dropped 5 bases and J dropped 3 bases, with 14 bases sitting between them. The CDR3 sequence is CASSEVTGHYEQYF. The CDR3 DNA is TGTGCCAGCAGTGAAGTGACGGGACACTACGAGCAGTACTTC.

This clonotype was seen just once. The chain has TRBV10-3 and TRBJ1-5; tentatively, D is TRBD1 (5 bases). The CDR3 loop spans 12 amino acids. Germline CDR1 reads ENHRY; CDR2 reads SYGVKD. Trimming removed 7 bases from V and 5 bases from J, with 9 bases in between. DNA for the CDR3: TGTGCCATCAACCGGGGGGATCAGCCCCAGCATTTT. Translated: CAINRGDQPQHF.